These 24 T cell receptor beta chains were all obtained from the same sample, sequenced in a study of blood T cell repertoires in COVID-19. The data were produced by immunoSEQ multiplex PCR, yet TCRdb's version contains in-frame clones alone and is incomplete. The sample includes about 320,000 clones, about 87% seen only once; the top ten take over 4.5%. Sequencing was done on a sample of PBMCs or T cells enriched from blood (not recorded which). The origin of the receptors is a man younger than 40 who had recovered from COVID-19.

V is TRBV13 and J is TRBJ1-2; maybe TRBD1 (5 bases). Germline V lookup: CDR1 PRHDT, CDR2 FYEKMQ (reference sequence). The V end was cut by 5 bases, the J end by 5 bases, with 15 bases between. The CDR3 covers 14 residues. CDR3 region: CASSVDVRGYGYTF. The CDR3 region has the DNA TGTGCCAGCAGCGTGGACGTAAGGGGATATGGCTACACCTTC.

The rearrangement joins TRBV6-5 to TRBJ2-3; 8 nucleotides align to TRBD1. Germline V lookup: CDR1 MNHEY, CDR2 SVGAGI. Trimming took 6 bases from V and 3 from J; bases not matched to a gene: 8. CDR3 length: 15 amino acids. In nucleotides, the CDR3 is TGTGCCAGCAGCCTTGACAGGGGTTCAACAGATACGCAGTATTTT. Protein sequence: CASSLDRGSTDTQYF.

This chain connects TRBV24-1 to TRBJ1-2; TRBD1 matches 7 bases. This CDR3 has 14 residues. Germline V gene lookup returns CDR1 KGHDR and CDR2 SFDVKD. V lost 0 bases, J lost 6 bases, and 3 bases stayed unmatched. CDR3 in amino acids: CATSDLDRADGYTF. In nucleotides, the CDR3 is TGTGCCACCAGTGATTTGGACAGGGCGGATGGCTACACCTTC.

The chain carries TRBV11-2 and TRBJ1-1; TRBD1 matches 9 bases. The CDR3 covers 14 residues. Germline V lookup: CDR1 SGHAT, CDR2 FQNNGV. V was pared by 2 bases and J by 6 bases, with 4 bases of the junction left unmatched. Here the CDR3 DNA reads TGTGCCAGCAGCTTAACAGGGGGCGGCCCTGAAGCTTTCTTT. Protein sequence: CASSLTGGGPEAFF. The entire variable domain, with the rest obtained from reference TRBV11-2 and TRBJ1-1, is as follows: EAGVAQSPRYKIIEKRQSVAFWCNPISGHATLYWYQQILGQGPKLLIQFQNNGVVDDSQLPKDRFSAERLKGVDSTLKIQPAKLEDSAVYLCASSLTGGGPEAFFGQGTRLTVV.

This sequence joins TRBV4-1 and TRBJ2-5; 8 bases map to TRBD1. Trimming at V came to 2 bases and at J to 5 bases, leaving 13 bases not matched to a gene. This CDR3 has 17 amino acids. The germline gives CDR1 MGHRA, CDR2 YSYEKL. CDR3 nucleotides: TGCGCCAGCAGCCAACGTCCGGGACAGGCTTATGCGGAGACCCAGTACTTC. Amino acid sequence: CASSQRPGQAYAETQYF.

V and J are TRBV19 and TRBJ2-1; D is possibly TRBD1 (6 bases). In germline, CDR1 is LNHDA, CDR2 SQIVND (reference sequence). This CDR3 has 16 amino acids. V was cut by 6 bases and J by 1 base, with 16 bases left in between. The CDR3 loop reads CASRTLEGESYNEQFF. DNA of the CDR3: TGTGCCAGTAGAACTCTCGAGGGGGAATCCTACAATGAGCAGTTCTTC. Complete variable domain (other parts from reference TRBV19 and TRBJ2-1): DGGITQSPKYLFRKEGQNVTLSCEQNLNHDAMYWYRQDPGQGLRLIYYSQIVNDFQKGDIAEGYSVSREKKESFPLTVTSAQKNPTAFYLCASRTLEGESYNEQFFGPGTRLTVL.

This rearrangement joins TRBV28 to TRBJ1-1; no reliable D call. Germline V gene data show CDR1 as MDHEN and CDR2 as SYDVKM. V was pared by 5 bases and J by 8 bases, with 15 bases between. CDR3 length equals 13 residues. Written as DNA, the CDR3 is TGTGCCAGCAGTCCCCCGACCCCGGGGGAAGCTTTCTTT. This sequence encodes CASSPPTPGEAFF.

This chain uses TRBV27 with TRBJ2-7; 7 nucleotides agree with TRBD1. Trimming at V came to 6 bases and at J to 0 bases, leaving 2 bases not matched to a gene. The CDR3 extends over 13 amino acids. In germline, CDR1 is MNHEY, CDR2 SMNVEV (reference sequence). The CDR3 loop is CASRRDSSYEQYF. The CDR3 coding sequence is TGTGCCAGCAGACGGGACAGCTCCTACGAGCAGTACTTC.

This chain connects TRBV28 to TRBJ2-4; the D gene is possibly TRBD1 (6 bases). This CDR3 spans 14 amino acids. The germline V gene encodes CDR1 MDHEN and CDR2 SYDVKM. Deletions cut 4 bases from V and 7 bases from J, with 14 bases between. CDR3 in DNA: TGTGCCAGCAGTTCCAGGGGTTGGTTTAACATTCAGTACTTC. It specifies CASSSRGWFNIQYF.

The rearrangement links TRBV21-1 to TRBJ1-5. TRBV21-1 is classified as a pseudogene. The CDR3 sequence is 19 residues long. Here the CDR3 reads CASSKNKVALTDSNQPQHF. In DNA, the CDR3 is TGTGCCAGCAGCAAAAACAAAGTAGCCTTAACCGATAGCAATCAGCCCCAGCATTTT.

This chain uses TRBV28 with TRBJ1-5, with 8 bases that match TRBD1. The CDR3 totals 14 residues. From germline, CDR1 is MDHEN and CDR2 SYDVKM. J lost 1 base, V lost 10 bases, and 6 bases had no gene match. CDR3 loop: CATTNRGSNQPQHF. For the CDR3, the DNA is TGTGCCACCACCAACAGGGGGAGCAATCAGCCCCAGCATTTT.

The V and J genes are TRBV20-1 and TRBJ2-7; TRBD1 aligns across 7 bases. The V and J ends lost 3 bases and 2 bases, in that order; junction bases with no gene match: 4. This CDR3 is 13 amino acids long. Per germline, CDR1 DFQATT and CDR2 SNEGSKA (reference sequence). CDR3 sequence (DNA): TGCAGTGCTAGTAGGCAGGGGGCCTACGAGCAGTACTTC. It encodes CSASRQGAYEQYF.

The chain links TRBV5-1 to TRBJ2-1, with TRBD1 matching over 8 bases. V trimming: 0 bases; J trimming: 8 bases; junction bases outside the gene matches: 4. CDR3 length: 14 residues. Germline V lookup: CDR1 SGHRS, CDR2 YFSETQ. CDR3 in DNA: TGCGCCAGCAGCTTGGGACAGGGGAGGTATGAGCAGTTCTTC. It yields the protein CASSLGQGRYEQFF. The full variable domain, rest sourced from reference TRBV5-1 and TRBJ2-1, is KAGVTQTPRYLIKTRGQQVTLSCSPISGHRSVSWYQQTPGQGLQFLFEYFSETQRNKGNFPGRFSGRQFSNSRSEMNVSTLELGDSALYLCASSLGQGRYEQFFGPGTRLTVL.

This clone was seen a handful of times. As DNA, the CDR3 is TGCGCCAGCAGCATGACAGGGACGGCTCAGCCCCAGCATTTT. This sequence encodes CASSMTGTAQPQHF. The chain combines TRBV5-1 with TRBJ1-5; 7 nucleotides line up with TRBD1. Per germline, CDR1 SGHRS and CDR2 YFSETQ. The junction had 7 bases not matched to a gene; V was cut back by 4 bases and J by 6 bases. This CDR3 region has 14 residues.

The rearrangement uses TRBV15 and TRBJ1-4; 10 bases line up with TRBD1. Germline V gives CDR1 LNHNV, CDR2 YYDKDF (reference sequence). This CDR3 region has 19 residues. V was clipped by 2 bases and J by 5 bases; unmatched bases: 14. CDR3 nucleotides: TGTGCCACCAGCAGACCTGAAGATAGGTTGGGACAGGGGAATGAAAAACTGTTTTTT. It yields the protein CATSRPEDRLGQGNEKLFF.

V and J are TRBV6-1 and TRBJ1-1, with D perhaps matching TRBD1 (5 bases). Per the germline V gene, CDR1 is MNHNS and CDR2 is SASEGT. This CDR3 region has 14 residues. Trimming took off 5 bases at V and 5 bases at J, with 15 bases between the two ends. This chain's CDR3 is CASSFQDSATEAFF. In nucleotides, the CDR3 is TGTGCCAGCAGTTTCCAAGACAGCGCGACTGAAGCTTTCTTT.

The chain uses TRBV7-9 and TRBJ2-5; no reliable D call. Between the trimmed V and J ends, which lost 5 bases and 1 base, there was a span of 2 bases. The germline CDR1 and CDR2 sequences are SEHNR and FQNEAQ (reference sequence). The CDR3 sequence is 11 residues long. CDR3 in amino acids: CASSLQETQYF. As DNA, the CDR3 is TGTGCCAGCAGCCTCCAAGAGACCCAGTACTTC. Based on the CDR3 plus reference TRBV7-9 and TRBJ2-5, the full variable domain is DTGVSQNPRHKITKRGQNVTFRCDPISEHNRLYWYRQTLGQGPEFLTYFQNEAQLEKSRLLSDRFSAERPKGSFSTLEIQRTEQGDSAMYLCASSLQETQYFGPGTRLLVL.

The V gene is TRBV28, the J gene TRBJ2-7; the D gene is possibly TRBD2 (5 bases). V gave up 3 bases and J gave up 5 bases, with 8 bases separating them. The germline V gene encodes CDR1 MDHEN and CDR2 SYDVKM. The CDR3 consists of 12 residues. The CDR3 reads CASSLYGNEQYF. In DNA form, the CDR3 reads TGTGCCAGCAGTTTGTACGGGAACGAGCAGTACTTC.

The chain links TRBV28 to TRBJ2-4, with 10 bases fitting TRBD1. Germline trimming cut 4 bases from V and 2 bases from J; bases unmatched to any gene: 8. Germline V gene lookup returns CDR1 MDHEN and CDR2 SYDVKM. The CDR3 consists of 17 residues. CDR3: CASSSPTGGPSKNIQYF. The CDR3 nucleotides are TGTGCCAGCAGTTCGCCGACAGGGGGCCCTTCCAAAAACATTCAGTACTTC.

This sequence joins TRBV10-3 and TRBJ1-1; 8 positions match TRBD1. The CDR3 covers 15 residues. Germline CDR1 reads ENHRY; CDR2 reads SYGVKD. Germline trimming cut 0 bases from V and 7 bases from J; bases unmatched to any gene: 7. CDR3 DNA: TGTGCCATCAGTGAGTCCGTCAGGGGGCAAGGTGAAGCTTTCTTT. It yields the protein CAISESVRGQGEAFF.

This clone appeared a few times. The genes are TRBV27 and TRBJ2-3, with 9 bases matching TRBD1. V dropped 6 bases and J dropped 4; count of bases not matched to a gene: 8. The germline CDR1 and CDR2 sequences are MNHEY and SMNVEV (reference sequence). The CDR3 length is 15 residues. Here the CDR3 DNA reads TGTGCCAGCAGCGGGGGGACAGGGATGGCAGATACGCAGTATTTT. This codes for CASSGGTGMADTQYF.

This rearrangement joins TRBV6-1 to TRBJ1-1; D uncertain. Trimming pared 2 bases from V and 0 bases from J, leaving 7 bases between. Germline values: CDR1 MNHNS, CDR2 SASEGT. This CDR3 comprises 14 residues. CDR3 amino acids: CASSETRMNTEAFF. DNA of the CDR3: TGTGCCAGCAGTGAAACGAGAATGAACACTGAAGCTTTCTTT.

The V and J genes are TRBV3-1 (or the pseudogene TRBV3-2) and TRBJ1-2, with D uncertain. V was shortened by 2 bases and J by 0 bases, with 7 bases between the two germline ends. Germline-derived CDR1 and CDR2 are LGHDT and YNNKEL (reference sequence). This CDR3 spans 14 amino acids. CDR3 sequence (DNA): TGTGCCAGCAGCCAAATTCCCACTAACTATGGCTACACCTTC. This gives the protein CASSQIPTNYGYTF.

The gene calls are TRBV5-1 and TRBJ1-2; D is undetermined. This CDR3 comprises 13 residues. Germline values: CDR1 SGHRS, CDR2 YFSETQ. The germline V and J ends were trimmed by 0 bases and 0 bases, with 3 bases remaining between them. The DNA for the CDR3 is TGCGCCAGCAGCTTGGACACTAACTATGGCTACACCTTC. Protein product: CASSLDTNYGYTF.